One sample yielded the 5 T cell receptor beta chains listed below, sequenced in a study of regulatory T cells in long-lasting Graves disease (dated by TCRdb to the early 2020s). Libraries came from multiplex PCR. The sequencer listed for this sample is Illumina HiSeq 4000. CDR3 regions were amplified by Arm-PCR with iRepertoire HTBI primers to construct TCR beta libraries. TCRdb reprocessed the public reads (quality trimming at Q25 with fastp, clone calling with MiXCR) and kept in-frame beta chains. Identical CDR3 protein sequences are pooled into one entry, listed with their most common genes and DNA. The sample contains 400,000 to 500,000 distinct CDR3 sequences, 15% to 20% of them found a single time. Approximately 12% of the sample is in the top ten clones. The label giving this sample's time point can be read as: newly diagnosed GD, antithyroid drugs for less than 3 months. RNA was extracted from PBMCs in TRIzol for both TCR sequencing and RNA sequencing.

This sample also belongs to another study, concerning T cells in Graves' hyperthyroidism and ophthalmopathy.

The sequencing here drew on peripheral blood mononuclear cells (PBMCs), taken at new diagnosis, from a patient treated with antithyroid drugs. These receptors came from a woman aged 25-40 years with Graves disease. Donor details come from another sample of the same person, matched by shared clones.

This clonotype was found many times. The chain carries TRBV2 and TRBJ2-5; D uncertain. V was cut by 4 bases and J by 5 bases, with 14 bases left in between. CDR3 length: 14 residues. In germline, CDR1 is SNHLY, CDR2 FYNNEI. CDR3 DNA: TGTGCCAGCAGTGGCCGGGTGCTTGGTGAGACCCAGTACTTC. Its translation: CASSGRVLGETQYF.

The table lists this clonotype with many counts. The CDR3 DNA reads TGTGCCAGCAGACTCCTCGGTAGGGCAGATACGCAGTATTTT. Translated: CASRLLGRADTQYF. The chain employs TRBV6-2 or TRBV6-3 and TRBJ2-3; unclear D gene. The V gene's germline CDR1 is MNHEY and CDR2 SVGEGT. The CDR3 spans 14 residues. With 6 bases removed from V and 4 bases from J, the gap between germline ends came to 14 bases.

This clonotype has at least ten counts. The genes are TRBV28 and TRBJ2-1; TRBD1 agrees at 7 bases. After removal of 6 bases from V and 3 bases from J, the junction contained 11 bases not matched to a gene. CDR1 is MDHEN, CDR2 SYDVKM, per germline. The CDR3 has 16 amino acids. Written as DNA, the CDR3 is TGTGCCAGCAGGAAAGGGGGCGACGTAGGCTACAATGAGCAGTTCTTC. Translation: CASRKGGDVGYNEQFF.

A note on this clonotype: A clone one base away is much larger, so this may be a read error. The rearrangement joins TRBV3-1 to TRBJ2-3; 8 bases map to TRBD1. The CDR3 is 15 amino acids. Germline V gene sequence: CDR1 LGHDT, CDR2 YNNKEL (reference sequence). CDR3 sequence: CASSPPGQATGTQYF. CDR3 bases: TGTGCCAGCAGTCCACCGGGACAGGCCACAGGTACGCAGTATTTT.

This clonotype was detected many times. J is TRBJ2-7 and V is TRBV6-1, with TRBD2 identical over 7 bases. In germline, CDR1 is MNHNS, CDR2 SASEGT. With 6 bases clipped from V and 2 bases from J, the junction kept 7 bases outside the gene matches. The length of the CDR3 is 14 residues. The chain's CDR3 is CASSPPAGTYEQYF. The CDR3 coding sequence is TGTGCCAGCAGCCCTCCAGCGGGGACCTACGAGCAGTACTTC.